The present TCR beta chain was sequenced within a study of T cells in Graves' hyperthyroidism and ophthalmopathy. General study results and limits: By a 13 V-J model, ophthalmopathy was set apart from stable hyperthyroidism.

TCR beta CDR3 regions were amplified from RNA transcripts. First-round RT-PCR with HTBI primers amplified the TCR CDR3 region. TCRdb reprocessed the multiplex PCR reads with MiXCR, giving one entry per CDR3 protein. There are roughly 500,000 distinct CDR3 sequences in the sample; more than 45% occur only once, and 19% lies in the top ten. Investigators excluded patients with uncontrolled infection, other autoimmune disease, pregnancy or lactation. Clinical symptoms, serum thyroxine and TRAb, thyroid ultrasound and orbital computed tomography together formed the diagnostic basis. Concerning this clonotype: Its antigen is undetermined.

J was trimmed by 2 bases and V by 4 bases; bases with no gene match: 17. CDR1 is LGHDT, CDR2 YNNKEL, per germline (reference sequence). The length of the CDR3 is 19 residues. The sample consisted of peripheral blood or thyroid tissue (not recorded which). V and J are TRBV3-1 and TRBJ2-7, with TRBD2 matching 10 bases. The sequence came from an adult woman with Graves' disease, either hyperthyroidism or ophthalmopathy (not recorded which). CDR3 sequence: CASSLRRRYGLAVTYEQYF. The CDR3 DNA reads as TGTGCCAGCAGCCTTCGTCGTCGGTACGGACTAGCGGTTACCTACGAGCAGTACTTC.